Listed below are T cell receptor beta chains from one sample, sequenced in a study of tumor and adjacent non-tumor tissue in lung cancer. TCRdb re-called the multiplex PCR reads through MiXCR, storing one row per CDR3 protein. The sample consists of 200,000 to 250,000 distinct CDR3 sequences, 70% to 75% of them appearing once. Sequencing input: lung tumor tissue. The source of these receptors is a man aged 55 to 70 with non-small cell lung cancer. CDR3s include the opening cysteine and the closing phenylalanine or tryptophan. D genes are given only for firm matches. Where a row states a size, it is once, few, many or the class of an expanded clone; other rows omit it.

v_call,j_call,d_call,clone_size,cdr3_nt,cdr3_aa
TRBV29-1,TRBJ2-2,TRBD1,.,TGCAGTGCTCGGACAGGGGTGCCGCGGGAGCTGTTTTTT,CSARTGVPRELFF
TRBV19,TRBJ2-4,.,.,TGTGCCAGTAGTATAGATCGTAACATTAAGTACTTC,CASSIDRNIKYF
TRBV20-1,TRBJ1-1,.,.,TGCAGTGCTGGGGCGATGCGGACGGTGACCGCTGAAGCTTTCTTT,CSAGAMRTVTAEAFF
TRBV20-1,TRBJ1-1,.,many,TGCAGTCCCATGTTCGGGGGTCTGAACACTGAAGCTTTCTTT,CSPMFGGLNTEAFF
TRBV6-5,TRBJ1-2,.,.,TGTTCCAGCAGTGGGGGACTCTATGAGTACACCTTC,CSSSGGLYEYTF
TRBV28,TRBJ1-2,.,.,TGTGCCAGCAGACAATCAATCGGACAGATCCTCGCTGGCTACACCTTC,CASRQSIGQILAGYTF
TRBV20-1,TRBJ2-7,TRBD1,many,TGCAGTGCAAGGGGACAGGGTGGCTACGAGCAGTACTTC,CSARGQGGYEQYF
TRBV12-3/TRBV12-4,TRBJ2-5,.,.,TGTGCCAGCAGTTTAGCGCTTGGTACAGAACAACAGACCCAGTACTTC,CASSLALGTEQQTQYF
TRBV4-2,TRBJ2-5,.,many,TGTGCCAGCAGCCAAAACTACCTCCAAGAGACCCAGTACTTC,CASSQNYLQETQYF
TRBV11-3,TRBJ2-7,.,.,TGTGCCAGCAGCTTCCGATGTACAGTTAAGGACGAGCAATACTTC,CASSFRCTVKDEQYF
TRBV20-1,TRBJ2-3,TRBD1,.,TGCAGTGCCACCGGGGCAGGGGGAAGCACAGATACGCAGTATTTT,CSATGAGGSTDTQYF
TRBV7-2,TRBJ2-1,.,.,TGTGCCAGCAGCTTAGCGCTGGGGGCTGGTTGGAATGAGCAGTTCTTC,CASSLALGAGWNEQFF
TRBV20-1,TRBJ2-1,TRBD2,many,TGCAGTGGCACTAGCGGTCTCCTTTTAGATGAGCAGTTCTTC,CSGTSGLLLDEQFF
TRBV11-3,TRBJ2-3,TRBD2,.,TGTGCCGGCAGCTTACTAGCGGGTGGCCGCACAGATACGCAGTATTTT,CAGSLLAGGRTDTQYF
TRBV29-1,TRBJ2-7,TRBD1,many,TGCAGCGTTGATGGGACAGGATCCTACGAGCAGTACTTC,CSVDGTGSYEQYF
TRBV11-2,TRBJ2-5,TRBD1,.,TGTGCCAGCAGTCCCCCGACAGGGCAAGAGACCCAGTACTTC,CASSPPTGQETQYF
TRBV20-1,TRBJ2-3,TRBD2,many,TGCAGTGCCCCCCCGGGACTAGCGCTCCCAGGAGATACGCAGTATTTT,CSAPPGLALPGDTQYF
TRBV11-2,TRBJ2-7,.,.,TGTGCCAGCAGCTTCGTGAGAGGCTACGAGCAGTACTTC,CASSFVRGYEQYF
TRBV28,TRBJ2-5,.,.,TGTGCCAGCATGAGGGGGGAGACCCAGTACTTC,CASMRGETQYF
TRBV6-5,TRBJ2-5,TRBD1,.,TGTGCCAGCAGTGTTGACAGGGTAGTAGGGACCCAGTACTTC,CASSVDRVVGTQYF